One sample yielded the 22 T cell receptor beta chains listed below, sequenced in a study of CD8 T cells in ankylosing spondylitis. TCRdb reprocessed the 5' RACE reads with MiXCR, giving one entry per CDR3 protein. The sample includes approximately 250,000 distinct CDR3 sequences, about 10% of them seen just once. Input material: blood, either unsorted or a sorted T cell fraction (not recorded which). The receptors were sampled from a male donor with ankylosing spondylitis or in good health (not recorded which).

There are many counts of this clonotype. V is TRBV30 and J is TRBJ1-1; the match to TRBD1 covers 8 bases. The CDR3 is made up of 17 amino acids. Germline CDR1 and CDR2: GTSNPN and SVGIG (reference sequence). With V trimmed by 0 bases and J by 6 bases, 15 bases remained unmatched. The CDR3 reads CAWSVGGQGRRRAEAFF. The CDR3 DNA sequence: TGTGCCTGGAGTGTCGGCGGACAGGGAAGAAGGCGGGCTGAAGCTTTCTTT.

This clonotype was counted many times. The rearrangement joins TRBV4-1 to TRBJ2-5; 8 positions agree with TRBD1. Germline V gene sequence: CDR1 MGHRA, CDR2 YSYEKL. CDR3 length: 15 residues. V gave up 0 bases and J gave up 4 bases; unmatched junction bases: 4. CDR3 region: CASSQDRGLGETQYF. CDR3 DNA: TGCGCCAGCAGCCAAGACAGGGGGCTCGGAGAGACCCAGTACTTC.

V is TRBV20-1 and J is TRBJ1-2; TRBD1 might be the D (5 bases). The V gene's germline CDR1 is DFQATT and CDR2 SNEGSKA (reference sequence). The CDR3 is made up of 13 amino acids. The germline V and J ends were trimmed by 1 base and 5 bases, with 11 bases remaining between them. The CDR3 protein is CSARVPGLYGYTF. The CDR3 nucleotides read TGCAGTGCTAGAGTACCAGGGCTGTATGGCTACACCTTC.

In this sample, this clonotype turned up many times. The J gene is TRBJ2-1, the V gene TRBV6-5; maybe TRBD2 (6 bases). With 0 bases removed from V and 10 bases from J, the gap between germline ends came to 10 bases. From germline, CDR1 is MNHEY and CDR2 SVGAGI. The CDR3 runs 13 residues. In nucleotides, the CDR3 is TGTGCCAGCAGTTACTCCCCGGGAGACGAGCAGTTCTTC. This gives the protein CASSYSPGDEQFF.

The chain employs TRBV2 and TRBJ2-7; no clear D gene. Germline V gene lookup returns CDR1 SNHLY and CDR2 FYNNEI. V shed 3 bases and J shed 9 bases, with 15 bases lying between them. The CDR3 totals 13 residues. The CDR3 region has the DNA TGTGCCAGCAGTGAGAGGCCGAGCGACGGGCAGTACTTC. It encodes CASSERPSDGQYF.

V is TRBV19 and J is TRBJ1-5; D perhaps matches TRBD1 (5 bases). V was pared by 2 bases and J by 2 bases, with 13 bases between. Germline V CDR1 and CDR2: LNHDA, SQIVND (reference sequence). The CDR3 totals 16 residues. CDR3 sequence: CASSIRGPGGNQPQHF. The CDR3 region has the DNA TGTGCCAGTAGTATAAGGGGCCCGGGAGGCAATCAGCCCCAGCATTTT.

Many counts were recorded for this clonotype. V is TRBV14 and J is TRBJ1-1; tentative D call: TRBD1 (5 bases). This CDR3 has 17 residues. Trimming took off 0 bases at V and 5 bases at J, with 19 bases between the two ends. Germline loops: CDR1 SGHDN, CDR2 FVKESK. The CDR3 spells CASSQDDVWEGRTEAFF. The CDR3 bases are TGTGCCAGCAGCCAAGATGATGTTTGGGAGGGACGAACTGAAGCTTTCTTT.

This clonotype has ten or more counts. This chain uses TRBV10-3 with TRBJ2-2; D unclear. The CDR3 totals 15 residues. The germline V gene encodes CDR1 ENHRY and CDR2 SYGVKD. V was clipped by 0 bases and J by 0 bases, with 5 bases between them. CDR3 in amino acids: CAISESATNTGELFF. The CDR3 DNA reads TGTGCCATCAGTGAGTCGGCTACGAACACCGGGGAGCTGTTTTTT.

The table lists this clonotype with many counts. The V gene is TRBV5-1, the J gene TRBJ2-4; possible D gene TRBD2, 6 bases. CDR1 is SGHRS, CDR2 YFSETQ, per germline. CDR3 length: 15 amino acids. Trimming cost V 0 bases and J 8 bases, with 15 bases left between them. The CDR3 nucleotides are TGCGCCAGCAGCTTGGTAGGATCCAGGGAGGACATTCAGTACTTC. It yields the protein CASSLVGSREDIQYF.

This sequence joins TRBV10-2 and TRBJ2-2, with D perhaps TRBD1 (5 bases). This CDR3 has 15 residues. CDR1 is WSHSY and CDR2 is SAAADI in the germline V gene. V was shortened by 2 bases and J by 3 bases, with 10 bases between the two germline ends. The CDR3 coding sequence is TGCGCCAGCAGTGAGATAGGGGTGTACACCGGGGAGCTGTTTTTT. It translates to CASSEIGVYTGELFF.

The sample holds many counts of this clonotype. The chain recombines TRBV3-1 with TRBJ1-2, with TRBD1 matching 9 bases. The germline CDR1 and CDR2 sequences are LGHDT and YNNKEL (reference sequence). The CDR3 totals 14 residues. Trimming at V came to 4 bases and at J to 4 bases, leaving 4 bases not matched to a gene. The CDR3: CASSPGTGLYGYTF. Written as DNA, the CDR3 is TGTGCCAGCAGCCCCGGGACAGGGCTCTATGGCTACACCTTC.

This clonotype was seen ten or more times. The V gene is TRBV12-3 or TRBV12-4, the J gene TRBJ1-5; 10 bases match TRBD1. This CDR3 is 15 amino acids long. The V segment lost 7 bases and the J segment 0 bases; nucleotides outside the gene matches: 3. For the CDR3, the DNA is TGTGCCAGCAAGGGGACAGGGGTTAGCAATCAGCCCCAGCATTTT. Translated: CASKGTGVSNQPQHF.

This clonotype was counted ten times or more. This chain links TRBV6-1 with TRBJ2-3; 11 bases match TRBD2. Germline CDR1 MNHNS, CDR2 SASEGT. The CDR3 spans 16 residues. The trim removed 5 bases at V and 3 bases at J, leaving 7 bases unmatched. The CDR3 coding sequence is TGTGCCAGCAGTCGGACCGGGACTAGCGGTACAGATACGCAGTATTTT. The encoded protein is CASSRTGTSGTDTQYF.

Ten or more counts support this clonotype. CDR3 in amino acids: CASSLRGPARDFFYEQYF. The CDR3 DNA reads as TGTGCCAGCAGCTTAAGAGGGCCTGCGCGGGATTTCTTTTACGAGCAGTACTTC. The rearrangement joins TRBV7-8 to TRBJ2-7, with D perhaps TRBD2 (6 bases). The length of the CDR3 is 18 residues. Germline loops: CDR1 SGHVS, CDR2 FQNEAQ. Trimming removed 2 bases from V and 4 bases from J, with 24 bases in between.

V is TRBV12-5 and J is TRBJ1-4; perhaps TRBD1 as D (6 bases). The CDR3 totals 15 residues. With 5 bases removed from V and 0 bases from J, the gap between germline ends came to 10 bases. The germline CDR1 and CDR2 sequences are LGHNT and FRNRAP. The CDR3 nucleotides read TGTGCTAGTGGTATACAGGGAACAACTAATGAAAAACTGTTTTTT. Amino acid sequence: CASGIQGTTNEKLFF.

This clonotype has ten or more counts. This rearrangement joins TRBV29-1 to TRBJ2-7; the match to TRBD2 covers 7 bases. The length of the CDR3 is 14 residues. The J segment lost 5 bases and the V segment lost 5 bases, leaving 12 bases of the junction unmatched. Germline values: CDR1 SQVTM, CDR2 ANQGSEA. The CDR3 loop reads CSVLGEGRIHEQYF. The CDR3 coding sequence is TGCAGCGTTTTGGGGGAGGGGAGGATCCACGAGCAGTACTTC.

This sequence joins TRBV3-1 and TRBJ2-2; 9 bases match TRBD1. Germline V CDR1 and CDR2: LGHDT, YNNKEL (reference sequence). V trimming: 2 bases; J trimming: 10 bases; junction bases outside the gene matches: 11. This CDR3 is built from 16 residues. CDR3 sequence: CASSQNPGQGIEELFF. The CDR3 DNA reads TGTGCCAGCAGCCAAAACCCGGGACAGGGCATCGAGGAGCTGTTTTTT.

Many counts were recorded for this clonotype. This chain joins TRBV6-2 or TRBV6-3 and TRBJ1-6; the D is unclear. Per germline, CDR1 MNHEY and CDR2 SVGEGT. V was clipped by 2 bases and J by 9 bases, with 17 bases between them. This CDR3 spans 16 amino acids. CDR3 DNA: TGTGCCAGCAGTTACATTACCACCCAGAGGACTTCACCCCTCCACTTT. Protein product: CASSYITTQRTSPLHF.

This clonotype was recorded at least ten times. The chain is built from TRBV5-1 and TRBJ2-3; TRBD2 agrees at 11 bases. Trimming at V came to 4 bases and at J to 3 bases, leaving 7 bases not matched to a gene. This CDR3 spans 16 amino acids. The germline V gene has CDR1 SGHRS and CDR2 YFSETQ. The CDR3 sequence: CASSPTSGAATDTQYF. The CDR3 nucleotides read TGCGCCAGCAGCCCGACTAGCGGGGCTGCAACAGATACGCAGTATTTT.

The table lists this clonotype with many counts. The CDR3 sequence: CASSLVATNEKLFF. CDR3 sequence (DNA): TGTGCCAGCAGTTTAGTGGCAACTAATGAAAAACTGTTTTTT. The rearrangement uses TRBV12-3 or TRBV12-4 and TRBJ1-4; D not certain. This CDR3 spans 14 amino acids. Between the trimmed V and J ends, which lost 1 base and 0 bases, there was a span of 3 bases.

This clonotype was detected many times. The V call is TRBV4-1, the J call TRBJ2-2; D call uncertain. The CDR3 runs 16 residues. V was shortened by 0 bases and J by 2 bases, with 10 bases between the two germline ends. Germline CDR1 is MGHRA and CDR2 is YSYEKL. The chain's CDR3 is CASSQETFRNTGELFF. The CDR3 DNA reads as TGCGCCAGCAGCCAAGAAACCTTTAGAAACACCGGGGAGCTGTTTTTT.

This clonotype has a handful of counts. J is TRBJ1-2 and V is TRBV30, with D uncertain. The CDR3 consists of 13 residues. Germline V gene sequence: CDR1 GTSNPN, CDR2 SVGIG (reference sequence). Trimming removed 0 bases at V and 5 bases at J, with 10 bases between. The CDR3 region is CAWSVHGWYGYTF. In nucleotides, the CDR3 is TGTGCCTGGAGTGTCCATGGTTGGTATGGCTACACCTTC.